This T cell receptor beta chain was found in a study of CD8 T cells in ankylosing spondylitis (dated by TCRdb to 2016 to 2017). Regarding the complete study: The study profiled T cell receptor beta repertoires in healthy donors and ankylosing spondylitis patients to find disease-linked TCR variants. The whole study cohort included under 140 healthy donors and about two dozen ankylosing spondylitis patients. Peripheral blood was sampled, and synovial fluid was additionally collected from ankylosing spondylitis patients. Results the study describes overall, beyond this receptor: A TCR beta motif of several highly homologous amino acid variants appeared characteristic of blood from ankylosing spondylitis patients. According to the report, matched synovial fluid samples from ankylosing spondylitis patients were significantly enriched for the disease-linked clones. Some TCR beta motif variants had previously been reported in synovial fluid and blood of reactive arthritis patients, which suggested common disease-initiation mechanisms. A CD8+ phenotype was shown by the disease-linked clones, which were found at relatively low frequencies in peripheral blood.

On this clonotype itself: Its antigen specificity is not known. There are no base qualities to consult, and no much larger clone falls within one base.

The listed sequencing device is Illumina HiSeq 2500. TCR beta libraries were prepared by quantitative 5'-RACE with molecular barcodes. The original pipeline was this. A new computational method based on a probabilistic model of VDJ rearrangement was used to identify disease-linked TCR variants. TCRdb applied fastp at Q25 and MiXCR to the public reads, then kept only in-frame beta chains. Each CDR3 protein appears once, grouped with its most common genes and DNA. V and J calls and clone size were set by TCRdb, not the authors. This sample lists 200,000 to 250,000 distinct CDR3 sequences; about 18% were detected once. The ten largest clones take up approximately 42% of the sample. The CDR3 runs 15 residues from the cysteine to the phenylalanine. This entry keeps only the CDR3 DNA: 45 bases, framed from base 1. Here V drops 6 bases and J drops 0 bases, and the junction holds 7 bases not matched to any gene. The germline V gene gives CDR1 as LGHNA and CDR2 as YSLEER.

This chain joins TRBV4-3 to TRBJ2-5, and TRBD2 aligns with 7 junction nucleotides. Sequencing was carried out using blood, either unsorted or a sorted T cell fraction (not recorded which). The sequence came from a male donor with ankylosing spondylitis. The CDR3 corresponds to CASSPSGIYQETQYF. In nucleotide form, the sequence is TGCGCCAGCAGTCCCAGCGGGATCTACCAAGAGACCCAGTACTTC.